The rows below give T cell receptor beta chains drawn from one sample of a study of cytomegalovirus exposure and HLA in healthy donors. Sequencing used immunoSEQ multiplex PCR; TCRdb keeps in-frame clones, though not all of them. The repertoire holds about 130,000 clones, with approximately 82% as singletons. Sequenced sample: PBMCs. The receptors were gathered from a female donor in good health and CMV-seronegative. Each CDR3 is given with its conserved first and last residue. Fields, in order: V gene, J gene, CDR3 protein.

V: TRBV7-9; J: TRBJ1-1; CDR3: CASSHSQGIPTEAFF
V: TRBV7-6; J: TRBJ2-3; CDR3: CASSLGAGTTADTQYF
V: TRBV11-2; J: TRBJ2-7; CDR3: CASSPVSRVTYEQYF
V: TRBV19; J: TRBJ1-5; CDR3: CASSLRIDNQPQHF
V: TRBV27; J: TRBJ2-7; CDR3: CASSLRPGTGGEGITYEQYF
V: TRBV21-1; J: TRBJ2-6; CDR3: CASSRPRGANVLTF
V: TRBV5-1; J: NA; CDR3: CASSLKGLAGGSYEQYF
V: TRBV29-1; J: TRBJ2-5; CDR3: CSVVGTGNRRETQYF
V: TRBV7-9; J: TRBJ2-6; CDR3: CASSLSAAGANGLTF
V: TRBV9; J: TRBJ1-1; CDR3: CASSVYPRGPTEAFF
V: TRBV7-2; J: TRBJ1-1; CDR3: CASSHGILNTEAFF
V: TRBV23-1; J: TRBJ2-3; CDR3: CASSQSGGLAARTDTQYF
V: TRBV7-9; J: TRBJ1-3; CDR3: CATQTGGANTIYF
V: TRBV6-6; J: TRBJ1-1; CDR3: CASSPGDLNTEAFF
V: TRBV27; J: TRBJ1-5; CDR3: CASSLSEAGPQHF
V: TRBV30; J: TRBJ1-1; CDR3: CAWSGVWSNTEAFF
V: TRBV30; J: TRBJ2-5; CDR3: CAGTAGGQETQYF